The rows below give T cell receptor beta chains drawn from one sample of a study of blood T cell repertoires in COVID-19. Assay: immunoSEQ multiplex PCR; the TCRdb copy retains only in-frame clones and omits some. The sample lists about 22,000 clones, roughly 88% occurring once. Input material: peripheral blood. All receptors come from an elderly man with active or convalescent COVID-19. CDR3s include the opening cysteine and the closing phenylalanine or tryptophan. Fields, in order: clone size, J gene, V gene, D gene, CDR3 DNA, CDR3 protein. D genes are given only for firm matches. Not every row has a clone size; where given, it reads once, few, many or a size class.

NA	TRBJ2-2	TRBV6-2/TRBV6-3	TRBD1	TGTGCCAGCAGCCGGACAGGAAGGGACACCGGGGAGCTGTTTTTT	CASSRTGRDTGELFF
NA	TRBJ1-1	TRBV5-1	NA	TGCGCCAGCAGCTTGCGAACAGGGCGGGTTGGGACTGAAGCTTTCTTT	CASSLRTGRVGTEAFF
NA	TRBJ2-7	TRBV18	TRBD2	TGTGCCAGCTCACCTTTGGGGTCGGGGGGTCTCTACGAGCAGTACTTC	CASSPLGSGGLYEQYF
NA	TRBJ2-2	TRBV12-5	TRBD1	TGTGCTAGTGGTACCCACAGGGGGACGAACACCGGGGAGCTGTTTTTT	CASGTHRGTNTGELFF
once	TRBJ2-1	TRBV10-2	TRBD2	TGCGCCAGCAGTCAACAGCGGGGGAGATACTACAATGAGCAGTTCTTC	CASSQQRGRYYNEQFF
few	TRBJ1-6	TRBV5-4	TRBD1	TGTGCCAGCAGCTTGGTCGGCAGGGGGATCGGTTCACCCCTCCACTTT	CASSLVGRGIGSPLHF
NA	TRBJ2-3	TRBV5-1	TRBD2	TGCGCCAGCAGCTTGGAACCTAGCGGGCTCACAGATACGCAGTATTTT	CASSLEPSGLTDTQYF
NA	TRBJ1-4	TRBV19	NA	TGTGCCAGTAGCCAGGGCGATGCAACTAATGAAAAACTGTTTTTT	CASSQGDATNEKLFF
once	TRBJ2-5	TRBV5-1	TRBD1	TGCGCCAGCAGCCTGGACAGGGAGACCCAGTACTTC	CASSLDRETQYF
NA	TRBJ2-1	TRBV7-2	NA	TGTGCCAGCAGCTTAACGGGGTCGTCCTACAATGAGCAGTTCTTC	CASSLTGSSYNEQFF
NA	TRBJ2-5	TRBV6-1	NA	TGTGCCAGCAGTGAAGTGGGAATGGGACGGGGGGAGACCCAGTACTTC	CASSEVGMGRGETQYF
NA	TRBJ2-2	TRBV19	NA	TGTGCCAGTAGTACACACCTCGACAGGCCCGCCGGGGAGCTGTTTTTT	CASSTHLDRPAGELFF
NA	TRBJ1-2	TRBV11-1	TRBD1	TGTGCCAGCAGCCGGGCGGGACAGGGACACTATGGCTACACCTTC	CASSRAGQGHYGYTF
NA	TRBJ1-5	TRBV10-3	NA	TGTGCCATCCGCCAGGCGGGGGAGGAACAGCCCCAGCATTTT	CAIRQAGEEQPQHF
NA	TRBJ2-7	TRBV11-1	NA	TGTGCCAGCAGCCTTCTTGCCGGCAGGGGCGAGCAGTACTTC	CASSLLAGRGEQYF
NA	TRBJ2-7	TRBV19	TRBD1	TGTGCCAGTAGTATAGTCCCCGGGACAGGGGGCGGAAACGAGCAGTACTTC	CASSIVPGTGGGNEQYF
NA	TRBJ2-7	TRBV19	NA	TGTGCCAGTACCCCCAGGCGGGGCAGTACCTACGAGCAGTACTTC	CASTPRRGSTYEQYF
NA	TRBJ1-1	TRBV6-2/TRBV6-3	NA	TGTGCCAGCAGTTGGCCTCGGGGGGGACCGAACACTGAAGCTTTCTTT	CASSWPRGGPNTEAFF
NA	TRBJ1-1	TRBV2	TRBD1	TGTGCCAGTCGTAGGGACAGGGGGCTCTTAGAAGCTTTCTTT	CASRRDRGLLEAFF
NA	TRBJ1-2	TRBV12-3/TRBV12-4	TRBD1	TGTGCCAGCAGTTCACAGGGGGCCTATGGCTACACCTTC	CASSSQGAYGYTF
once	TRBJ2-7	TRBV2	NA	TGTGCCAGCAGTGCCACAGGGATCTCCGAGCAGTACTTC	CASSATGISEQYF
once	TRBJ1-2	TRBV5-6	NA	TGTGCCAGCAGCCCCCCAGGGGATATGCACTATGGCTACACCTTC	CASSPPGDMHYGYTF